The entry that follows covers one T cell receptor (beta chain) sequence. Amplification used 60 Vbeta primers and 13 Jbeta primers. Profiled with immunoSEQ multiplex PCR; TCRdb holds only in-frame clones, not every one. The table shows around 180,000 clones, with approximately 75% occurring only once. The sample is drawn from a study of cytomegalovirus exposure and HLA in healthy donors. The germline CDR1 and CDR2 sequences are SGHDT and YYEEEE. The CDR3 contains 15 residues. The J segment lost 5 bases and the V segment lost 6 bases, leaving 13 bases of the junction unmatched. This TCR derives from a girl aged 5-17 years in good health and CMV-seronegative. Input material: PBMCs. The chain uses TRBV5-6 and TRBJ1-1, with 7 bases fitting TRBD1. The CDR3 loop is CASTPTPGQRTEAFF. Here the CDR3 DNA reads TGTGCCAGCACCCCGACGCCGGGACAGAGGACTGAAGCTTTCTTT.